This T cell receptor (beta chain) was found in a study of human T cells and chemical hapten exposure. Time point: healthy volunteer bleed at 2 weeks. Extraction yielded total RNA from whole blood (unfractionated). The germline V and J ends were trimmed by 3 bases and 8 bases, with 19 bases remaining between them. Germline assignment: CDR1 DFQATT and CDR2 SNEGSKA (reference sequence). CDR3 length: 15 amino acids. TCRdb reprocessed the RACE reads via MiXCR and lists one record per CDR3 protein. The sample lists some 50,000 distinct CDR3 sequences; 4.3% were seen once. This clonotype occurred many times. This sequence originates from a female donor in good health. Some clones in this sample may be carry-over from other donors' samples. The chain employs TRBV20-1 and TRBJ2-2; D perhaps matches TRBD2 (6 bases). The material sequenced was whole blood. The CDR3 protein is CSASGRIGRSGELFF. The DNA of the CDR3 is TGCAGTGCTAGTGGGAGGATTGGCCGATCGGGGGAGCTGTTTTTT.